These T cell receptor beta chains were read from a single sample in a study of blood T cell repertoires in COVID-19. The table came from immunoSEQ multiplex PCR; TCRdb's copy has only in-frame clones and leaves some out. Found here are roughly 150,000 clones, roughly 90% of them singletons; the top ten hold around 3%. The sequenced material came from peripheral blood. The source of these receptors is a man in his fifties or sixties with acute or convalescent COVID-19. The CDR3 runs from the conserved cysteine through the conserved F or W. The D gene is left open where the match is weak. Size values are once, few and many counts, or a class for expanded clones, and some rows have none.

size	D	V	J	CDR3	DNA
-	-	TRBV30	TRBJ1-1	CAWSFSLRQNTEAFF	TGTGCCTGGAGTTTTTCACTCCGACAGAACACTGAAGCTTTCTTT
-	TRBD1	TRBV5-6	TRBJ1-6	CASSSQGGPNNSPLHF	TGTGCCAGCAGCTCTCAGGGGGGACCCAATAATTCACCCCTCCACTTT
once	-	TRBV6-5	TRBJ2-7	CASSRTEGEQYF	TGTGCCAGCAGCCGGACAGAGGGGGAGCAGTACTTC
-	-	TRBV24-1	TRBJ2-1	CATSERQSRGQFF	TGTGCCACCAGTGAGAGACAGTCTAGGGGGCAGTTCTTC
-	-	TRBV14	TRBJ2-7	CASSQDSGALYEQYF	TGTGCCAGCAGCCAAGATTCAGGGGCCCTCTACGAGCAGTACTTC
-	TRBD1	TRBV5-4	TRBJ1-2	CASSPGTGNFYGYTF	TGTGCCAGCAGCCCCGGGACAGGAAATTTCTATGGCTACACCTTC
-	-	TRBV30	TRBJ1-1	CAWSVSWTEAFF	TGTGCCTGGAGTGTTAGTTGGACTGAAGCTTTCTTT
-	-	TRBV2	TRBJ1-2	CASSEARGGYGYTF	TGTGCCAGCAGTGAAGCAAGGGGAGGCTATGGCTACACCTTC
-	-	TRBV7-2	TRBJ1-5	CASSPTGGGNQPQHF	TGTGCCAGCAGCCCTACCGGGGGAGGGAATCAGCCCCAGCATTTT
-	TRBD2	TRBV5-4	TRBJ2-3	CASSLGLAGGSTDTQYF	TGTGCCAGCAGCTTGGGGTTAGCGGGGGGATCCACAGATACGCAGTATTTT
-	-	TRBV18	TRBJ2-2	CASSPRQPNTGELFF	TGTGCCAGCTCACCTAGACAGCCGAACACCGGGGAGCTGTTTTTT
-	-	TRBV27	TRBJ2-1	CASSPIGLARLEQFF	TGTGCCAGCAGTCCTATAGGTCTAGCTAGGTTAGAGCAGTTCTTC
-	TRBD1	TRBV19	TRBJ1-1	CASIPDRGSSTEAFF	TGTGCCAGTATACCGGACAGGGGGAGTAGCACTGAAGCTTTCTTT
-	-	TRBV19	TRBJ1-5	CASSILGGSNQPQHF	TGTGCCAGTAGTATTTTGGGAGGTAGCAATCAGCCCCAGCATTTT
-	-	TRBV29-1	TRBJ2-7	CSVRVNSYEQYF	TGCAGCGTGCGGGTCAACTCCTACGAGCAGTACTTC
-	-	TRBV5-4	TRBJ1-2	CASTPGPDSNGYTF	TGTGCCAGCACCCCAGGCCCAGACAGTAATGGCTACACCTTC
-	TRBD2	TRBV5-1	TRBJ2-2	CASSVSGGPYTGELFF	TGCGCCAGCAGCGTTAGCGGGGGGCCATACACCGGGGAGCTGTTTTTT
-	-	TRBV30	TRBJ1-2	CAWSLYTGREPYGYTF	TGTGCCTGGAGTCTCTACACGGGCAGGGAACCCTATGGCTACACCTTC